This TCR beta chain comes out of a study of siplizumab effects on memory and regulatory T cells. Study-wide results and caveats: Naive T cells seemed more diverse than memory cells; they also seemed major alloresponse contributors.

Every sample had roughly 100,000 of its TCR templates assayed. Sequenced by immunoSEQ multiplex PCR; TCRdb stores in-frame clones only, minus some. The sample lists around 100,000 clones; 75% to 95% were seen once. The CDR3 is 13 residues long. The germline CDR1 and CDR2 sequences are MNHNS and SASEGT. V dropped 1 base and J dropped 2 bases, with 6 bases sitting between them. As regards this clone: What it recognizes is unknown.

The chain combines TRBV6-1 with TRBJ2-7; D is uncertain. The sequenced sample consisted of CD4+ T cells sorted from blood. This TCR came from a human donor in good health. Some clones in this sample may be carry-over from other donors' samples. The CDR3 nucleotides are TGTGCCAGCAGTGAAGTAGTTCCCTACGAGCAGTACTTC. Encoded protein: CASSEVVPYEQYF.